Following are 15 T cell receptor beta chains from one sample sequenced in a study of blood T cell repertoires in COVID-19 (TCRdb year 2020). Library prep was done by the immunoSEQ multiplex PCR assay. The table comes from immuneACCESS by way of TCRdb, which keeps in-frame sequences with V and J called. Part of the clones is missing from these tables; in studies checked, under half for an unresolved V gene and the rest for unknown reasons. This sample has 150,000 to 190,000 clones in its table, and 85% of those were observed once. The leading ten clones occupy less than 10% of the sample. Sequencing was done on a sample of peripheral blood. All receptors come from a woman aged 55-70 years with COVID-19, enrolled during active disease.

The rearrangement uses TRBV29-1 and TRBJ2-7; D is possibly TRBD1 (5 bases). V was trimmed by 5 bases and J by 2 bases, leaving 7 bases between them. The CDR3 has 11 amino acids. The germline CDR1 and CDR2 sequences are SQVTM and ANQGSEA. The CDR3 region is CSVSTAYEQYF. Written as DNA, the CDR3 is TGCAGCGTTTCGACAGCCTACGAGCAGTACTTC.

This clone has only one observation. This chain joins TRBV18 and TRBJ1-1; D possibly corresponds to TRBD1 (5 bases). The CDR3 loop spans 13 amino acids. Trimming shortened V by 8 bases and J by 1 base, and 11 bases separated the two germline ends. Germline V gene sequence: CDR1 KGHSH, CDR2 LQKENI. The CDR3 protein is CASTLDRNTEAFF. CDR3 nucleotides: TGTGCCAGCACCCTCGACAGGAACACTGAAGCTTTCTTT.

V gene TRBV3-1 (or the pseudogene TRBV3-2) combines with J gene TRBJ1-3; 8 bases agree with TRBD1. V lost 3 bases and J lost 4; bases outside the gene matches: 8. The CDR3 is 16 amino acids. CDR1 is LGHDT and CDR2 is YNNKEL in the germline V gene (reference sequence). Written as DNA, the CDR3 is TGTGCCAGCAGCCAGGGCACAGGGGGAAGCGGAAACACCATATATTTT. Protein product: CASSQGTGGSGNTIYF.

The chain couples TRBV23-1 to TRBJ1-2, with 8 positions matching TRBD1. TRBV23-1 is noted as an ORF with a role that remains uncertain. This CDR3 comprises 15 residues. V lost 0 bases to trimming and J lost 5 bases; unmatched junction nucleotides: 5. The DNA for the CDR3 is TGCGCCAGCAGTCAATCGTCAGGGGGCGATTATGGCTACACCTTC. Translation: CASSQSSGGDYGYTF.

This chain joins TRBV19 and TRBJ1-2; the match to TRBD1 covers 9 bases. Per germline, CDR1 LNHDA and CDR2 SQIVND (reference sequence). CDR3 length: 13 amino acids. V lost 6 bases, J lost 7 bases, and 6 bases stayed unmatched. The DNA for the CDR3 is TGTGCCAGTAGCCTCCGGGACAGGGCTGGCTACACCTTC. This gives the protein CASSLRDRAGYTF.

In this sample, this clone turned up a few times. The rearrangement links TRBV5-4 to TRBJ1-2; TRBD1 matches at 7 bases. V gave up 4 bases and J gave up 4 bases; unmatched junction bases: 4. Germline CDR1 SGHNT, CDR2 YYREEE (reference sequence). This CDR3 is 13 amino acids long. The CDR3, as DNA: TGTGCCAGCAGCACCCGGGACAGCTATGGCTACACCTTC. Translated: CASSTRDSYGYTF. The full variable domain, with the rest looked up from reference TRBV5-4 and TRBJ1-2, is ETGVTQSPTHLIKTRGQQVTLRCSSQSGHNTVSWYQQALGQGPQFIFQYYREEENGRGNFPPRFSGLQFPNYSSELNVNALELDDSALYLCASSTRDSYGYTFGSGTRLTVV.

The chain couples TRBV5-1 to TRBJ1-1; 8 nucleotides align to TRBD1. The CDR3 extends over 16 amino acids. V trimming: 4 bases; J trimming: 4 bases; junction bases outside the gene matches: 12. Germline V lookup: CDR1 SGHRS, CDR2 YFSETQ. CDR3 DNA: TGCGCCAGCAGCCCGTGGACAGGGCGGATGGGCACTGAAGCTTTCTTT. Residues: CASSPWTGRMGTEAFF.

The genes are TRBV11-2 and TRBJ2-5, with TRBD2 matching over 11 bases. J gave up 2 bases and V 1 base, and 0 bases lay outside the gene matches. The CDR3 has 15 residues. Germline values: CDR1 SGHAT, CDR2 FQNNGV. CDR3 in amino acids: CASSLGTSGQETQYF. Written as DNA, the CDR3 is TGTGCCAGCAGCTTAGGGACTAGCGGGCAAGAGACCCAGTACTTC.

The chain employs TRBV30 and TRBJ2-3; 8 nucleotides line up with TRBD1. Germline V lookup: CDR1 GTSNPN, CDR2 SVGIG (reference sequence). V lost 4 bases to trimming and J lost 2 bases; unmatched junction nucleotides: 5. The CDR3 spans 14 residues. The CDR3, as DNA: TGTGCCTGGACGGAGACAGGGGACACAGATACGCAGTATTTT. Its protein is CAWTETGDTDTQYF.

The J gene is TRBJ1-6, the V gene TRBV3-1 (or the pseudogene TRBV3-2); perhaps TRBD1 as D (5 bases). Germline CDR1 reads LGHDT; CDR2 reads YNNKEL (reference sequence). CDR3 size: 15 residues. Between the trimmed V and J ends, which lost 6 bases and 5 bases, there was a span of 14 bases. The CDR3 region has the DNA TGTGCCAGCAGGGCAGACTGGGGCCATAATTCACCCCTCCACTTT. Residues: CASRADWGHNSPLHF.

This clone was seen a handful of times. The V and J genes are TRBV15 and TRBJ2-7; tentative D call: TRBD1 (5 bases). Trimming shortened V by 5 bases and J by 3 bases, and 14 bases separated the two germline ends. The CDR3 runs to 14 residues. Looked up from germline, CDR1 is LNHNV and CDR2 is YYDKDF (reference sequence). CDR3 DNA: TGTGCCACCAGCTGGGGCAGGGATGGCTACGAGCAGTACTTC. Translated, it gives CATSWGRDGYEQYF.

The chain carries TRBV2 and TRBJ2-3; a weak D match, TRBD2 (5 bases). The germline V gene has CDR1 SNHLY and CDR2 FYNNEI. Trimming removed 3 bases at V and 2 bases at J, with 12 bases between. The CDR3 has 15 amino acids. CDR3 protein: CASSEWADSTDTQYF. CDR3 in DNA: TGTGCCAGCAGTGAGTGGGCGGACTCCACAGATACGCAGTATTTT.

The CDR3 is CASSVQGKETQYF. For the CDR3, the DNA is TGTGCCAGCAGTGTACAGGGGAAGGAGACCCAGTACTTC. The chain has TRBV27 and TRBJ2-5; 7 bases agree with TRBD1. Unmatched junction bases numbered 5, after V lost 5 bases and J lost 5 bases. This CDR3 region has 13 residues. CDR1 is MNHEY, CDR2 SMNVEV, per germline (reference sequence).

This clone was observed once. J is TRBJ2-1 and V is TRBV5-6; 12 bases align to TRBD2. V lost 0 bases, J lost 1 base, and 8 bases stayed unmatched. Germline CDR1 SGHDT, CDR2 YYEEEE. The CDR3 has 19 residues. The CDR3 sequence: CASSLAGTSGSWSYNEQFF. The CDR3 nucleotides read TGTGCCAGCAGCTTGGCCGGGACTAGCGGGTCTTGGTCCTACAATGAGCAGTTCTTC.

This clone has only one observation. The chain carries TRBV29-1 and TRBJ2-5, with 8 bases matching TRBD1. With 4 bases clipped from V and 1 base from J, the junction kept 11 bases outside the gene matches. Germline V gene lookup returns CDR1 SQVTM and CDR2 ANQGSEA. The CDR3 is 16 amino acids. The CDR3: CSVATGTGRSQETQYF. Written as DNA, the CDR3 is TGCAGCGTTGCAACCGGGACAGGACGGTCCCAAGAGACCCAGTACTTC.